This T cell receptor (beta chain) was found in a study of blood T cell repertoires in COVID-19. Source study methods: Nucleated cell number was recorded as an estimate derived from reference gene primer amplification. The assay was immunoSEQ multiplex PCR, and TCRdb's table has in-frame clones only and misses some. V and J calls plus clone size are reproduced from that table; the DNA served to infer D and trimming. The sample has about 230,000 clones, roughly 81% seen once. The ends lost 5 bases at V and 7 bases at J; junction bases unmatched: 4. The germline V gene has CDR1 SNHLY and CDR2 FYNNEI. CDR3 size: 12 residues.

Sequences were obtained from peripheral blood. The chain has TRBV2 and TRBJ1-1; 7 nucleotides align to TRBD1. This clonotype was sampled from a woman of 80 years or more with COVID-19, enrolled during active disease. This CDR3 is CASSTGTVEAFF. The CDR3 DNA reads TGTGCCAGCAGTACCGGGACAGTTGAAGCTTTCTTT.